The clone carrying this T cell receptor (beta chain) has more than one count but fewer than ten. TCRdb ran MiXCR on the 5' RACE reads and lists one entry per CDR3 protein. The sample has some 80,000 distinct CDR3 sequences, 5% seen once. This specimen comes from a study of early T cells in non-severe SARS-CoV-2 infection. The CDR3 extends over 16 amino acids. Germline V gene data show CDR1 as SGHNT and CDR2 as YYREEE (reference sequence). Losses at the gene ends were 3 bases for V and 7 bases for J; bases not matched to a gene: 11. The source was whole blood, collected at baseline. The receptor comes from an adult who was a healthcare worker with PCR-confirmed SARS-CoV-2 infection or an uninfected control (not recorded which). The genes are TRBV5-4 and TRBJ2-2; 8 bases map to TRBD2. The CDR3 reads CASSSPTSVFSGELFF. The CDR3 bases are TGTGCCAGCAGCTCACCGACTAGCGTGTTTAGCGGGGAGCTGTTTTTT. Supplemented by reference TRBV5-4 and TRBJ2-2, the full variable domain reads ETGVTQSPTHLIKTRGQQVTLRCSSQSGHNTVSWYQQALGQGPQFIFQYYREEENGRGNFPPRFSGLQFPNYSSELNVNALELDDSALYLCASSSPTSVFSGELFFGEGSRLTVL.